Shown below are 23 T cell receptor beta chains from a single sample sequenced in a study of CD8+ T cells in alopecia areata. RNA extraction was followed by reverse transcription into cDNA, which acted as the sequencing template. Only in-frame clones appear in the TCRdb table, and some are missing; sequencing was by immunoSEQ multiplex PCR. The sample includes about 190,000 clones, 59% seen only once; the top ten take roughly 14%. The sequencing here drew on CD4+ T cells sorted from blood, taken at week 0. The receptors were sampled from a human donor with alopecia areata.

The gene calls are TRBV30 and TRBJ1-5, with a possible D match to TRBD1 (5 bases). V was pared by 0 bases and J by 6 bases, with 15 bases between. Germline CDR1 and CDR2: GTSNPN and SVGIG (reference sequence). The CDR3 loop spans 15 amino acids. The CDR3 is CAWSVGPRDGQPQHF. CDR3 DNA: TGTGCCTGGAGTGTAGGTCCCAGGGACGGTCAGCCCCAGCATTTT.

The chain combines TRBV5-1 with TRBJ2-1; 9 nucleotides line up with TRBD2. The CDR3 sequence is 15 residues long. V trimming: 0 bases; J trimming: 5 bases; junction bases outside the gene matches: 3. Germline V lookup: CDR1 SGHRS, CDR2 YFSETQ. The CDR3 bases are TGCGCCAGCAGCTTGGAAGCGGGGGGTAACAATGAGCAGTTCTTC. It encodes CASSLEAGGNNEQFF. Complete variable domain (other parts from reference TRBV5-1 and TRBJ2-1): KAGVTQTPRYLIKTRGQQVTLSCSPISGHRSVSWYQQTPGQGLQFLFEYFSETQRNKGNFPGRFSGRQFSNSRSEMNVSTLELGDSALYLCASSLEAGGNNEQFFGPGTRLTVL.

This clone was observed once. The chain recombines TRBV9 with TRBJ2-7; 7 positions agree with TRBD1. The junction had 9 bases not matched to a gene; V was cut back by 0 bases and J by 6 bases. Germline assignment: CDR1 SGDLS and CDR2 YYNGEE. The CDR3 totals 15 residues. The CDR3 protein is CASSVGRDRVAEQYF. The DNA for the CDR3 is TGTGCCAGCAGCGTAGGCAGAGACAGGGTCGCCGAGCAGTACTTC.

This clone occurred once. The CDR3 DNA reads TGCAGCGTTAAATGGGGGACAGGGGATTCCAGAAATCAGCCCCAGCATTTT. Translation: CSVKWGTGDSRNQPQHF. The chain carries TRBV29-1 and TRBJ1-5; 10 nucleotides match TRBD1. CDR1 is SQVTM, CDR2 ANQGSEA, per germline. The CDR3 totals 17 residues. The V gene end was trimmed by 5 bases and the J gene end by 4 bases; junction bases not matched to a gene: 14.

The CDR3 sequence: CASSYSLLPGGEQYF. In DNA, the CDR3 is TGTGCCAGCAGTTACTCGCTGCTCCCGGGGGGCGAGCAGTACTTC. V usage is TRBV6-5 and J usage is TRBJ2-7; 7 positions match TRBD2. Losses at the gene ends were 0 bases for V and 6 bases for J; bases not matched to a gene: 8. This CDR3 spans 15 amino acids. Per germline, CDR1 MNHEY and CDR2 SVGAGI.

This clone was recorded at least ten times. Within the sample, other DNA sequences also encode this same CDR3. The chain combines TRBV5-1 with TRBJ1-6; D possibly corresponds to TRBD1 (5 bases). Germline CDR1 reads SGHRS; CDR2 reads YFSETQ. The V and J ends lost 0 bases and 10 bases respectively, with 8 bases between them. CDR3 length: 13 amino acids. The CDR3 DNA is TGCGCCAGCAGCTTGGAAGGGGACTCACCCCTCCACTTT. This gives the protein CASSLEGDSPLHF.

This rearrangement joins TRBV29-1 to TRBJ1-2, with 9 bases aligning to TRBD1. J gave up 2 bases and V 6 bases, and 16 bases lay outside the gene matches. Germline-derived CDR1 and CDR2 are SQVTM and ANQGSEA. The CDR3 is 17 amino acids. The CDR3 region has the DNA TGCAGCGTGCGACTCCTTCTGGGACAGGGACAAAACTATGGCTACACCTTC. Encoded protein: CSVRLLLGQGQNYGYTF.

This chain links TRBV27 with TRBJ1-2, with no clear D. The CDR3 runs to 16 residues. The V end was cut by 0 bases, the J end by 4 bases, with 15 bases between. Germline CDR1 and CDR2: MNHEY and SMNVEV (reference sequence). CDR3 amino acids: CASSLSANPLAYGYTF. DNA for the CDR3: TGTGCCAGCAGTTTATCGGCCAATCCCCTAGCCTATGGCTACACCTTC.

The J gene is TRBJ2-7, the V gene TRBV4-2; D gene uncertain. CDR1 and CDR2 (germline): LGHNA, YNFKEQ. The CDR3 is 15 amino acids. Trimming took off 1 base at V and 0 bases at J, with 10 bases between the two ends. CDR3 bases: TGTGCCAGCAGCCAAGCGGACGTCAGCTCCTACGAGCAGTACTTC. It yields the protein CASSQADVSSYEQYF.

The chain joins TRBV25-1 to TRBJ2-7, with 9 bases that match TRBD2. CDR1 is MGHDK, CDR2 SYGVNS, per germline. With V trimmed by 10 bases and J by 1 base, 11 bases remained unmatched. This CDR3 has 15 residues. The CDR3 sequence: CATVSPGLASYEQYF. In DNA, the CDR3 is TGTGCCACCGTCTCACCGGGACTAGCATCCTACGAGCAGTACTTC.

V and J are TRBV30 and TRBJ2-3, with D perhaps TRBD1 (5 bases). The germline V gene has CDR1 GTSNPN and CDR2 SVGIG (reference sequence). This CDR3 comprises 15 residues. Trimming took off 6 bases at V and 2 bases at J, with 18 bases between the two ends. The CDR3 sequence: CACSSAGSLTDTQYF. The CDR3 DNA reads TGTGCCTGTTCCTCGGCAGGGTCCCTCACAGATACGCAGTATTTT.

The genes are TRBV9 and TRBJ1-1, with D perhaps matching TRBD1 (6 bases). Trimming took off 0 bases at V and 1 base at J, with 10 bases between the two ends. CDR1 and CDR2 from the germline V gene are SGDLS and YYNGEE. There are 15 residues in the CDR3. The CDR3 spells CASSVVAGANTEAFF. In DNA form, the CDR3 reads TGTGCCAGCAGCGTAGTGGCAGGGGCGAACACTGAAGCTTTCTTT.

This clone was found a few times. Here the CDR3 DNA reads TGCGCCAGCAGCCAAGATCGCCAACCTTTGAATAATTCACCCCTCCACTTT. Translation: CASSQDRQPLNNSPLHF. V gene TRBV4-1 combines with J gene TRBJ1-6; D call uncertain. V was trimmed by 0 bases and J by 5 bases, leaving 14 bases between them. CDR3 length equals 17 residues. Germline values: CDR1 MGHRA, CDR2 YSYEKL.

This clone occurred a few times. CDR3 amino acids: CASRLSSYEQYF. DNA for the CDR3: TGTGCCAGCAGACTAAGCTCCTACGAGCAGTACTTC. This chain joins TRBV11-2 and TRBJ2-7; no reliable D call. V gave up 6 bases and J gave up 0 bases, with 6 bases separating them. Germline loops: CDR1 SGHAT, CDR2 FQNNGV. This CDR3 has 12 amino acids.

This clone was counted a few times. The chain has TRBV5-1 and TRBJ1-5; 7 bases line up with TRBD1. CDR1 and CDR2 (germline): SGHRS, YFSETQ. CDR3 length: 15 residues. V shed 4 bases and J 0 bases; nucleotides not matched to a gene: 4. This chain's CDR3 is CASSLTGNSNQPQHF. DNA for the CDR3: TGCGCCAGCAGCCTGACAGGGAATAGCAATCAGCCCCAGCATTTT.

The rearrangement joins TRBV25-1 to TRBJ1-2; TRBD1 matches at 8 bases. V dropped 5 bases and J dropped 4; count of bases not matched to a gene: 3. This CDR3 contains 13 residues. Germline lookup yields CDR1 MGHDK and CDR2 SYGVNS. CDR3 residues: CASSPGQGYGYTF. For the CDR3, the DNA is TGTGCCAGCAGTCCTGGACAGGGCTATGGCTACACCTTC.

The chain is built from TRBV29-1 and TRBJ2-5; no clear D. Trimming left V 2 bases short and J 4 bases short, with 11 bases between. The CDR3 is 13 amino acids. Germline V gene sequence: CDR1 SQVTM, CDR2 ANQGSEA. CDR3 sequence (DNA): TGCAGCGTTGAACTGAGACACCGAGAGACCCAGTACTTC. Protein sequence: CSVELRHRETQYF.

This chain connects TRBV5-1 to TRBJ2-1; D assignment may be TRBD1 or TRBD2 (5 bases each). From germline, CDR1 is SGHRS and CDR2 YFSETQ. The CDR3 has 13 residues. V was pared by 6 bases and J by 8 bases, with 15 bases between. Written as DNA, the CDR3 is TGCGCCAGCACCGCTGGGGGAATCCATGAGCAGTTCTTC. Its translation is CASTAGGIHEQFF.

This chain joins TRBV6-1 and TRBJ1-6; the match to TRBD1 covers 9 bases. The CDR3 length is 12 residues. The J segment lost 12 bases and the V segment lost 7 bases, leaving 4 bases of the junction unmatched. Germline assignment: CDR1 MNHNS and CDR2 SASEGT. The CDR3 DNA reads as TGTGCCAGCATGACAGGGGGAGGACCCCTCCACTTT. It specifies CASMTGGGPLHF.

The gene calls are TRBV6-5 and TRBJ1-2; 7 nucleotides agree with TRBD1. The CDR3 spans 15 residues. V was pared by 0 bases and J by 7 bases, with 8 bases of the junction left unmatched. Per the germline V gene, CDR1 is MNHEY and CDR2 is SVGAGI. This chain's CDR3 is CASSYSSGQVSGYTF. In DNA form, the CDR3 reads TGTGCCAGCAGTTACTCGAGCGGACAGGTCTCTGGCTACACCTTC.

The chain combines TRBV6-6 with TRBJ2-7, with D perhaps given as TRBD1 or TRBD2 (5 bases each). The V end lost 0 bases, the J end lost 3 bases, and 9 bases lay between the germline ends. Germline-derived CDR1 and CDR2 are MNHNY and SVGAGI (reference sequence). The CDR3 spans 14 residues. The CDR3 sequence is CASSYSMGVYEQYF. For the CDR3, the DNA is TGTGCCAGCAGTTACTCGATGGGGGTCTACGAGCAGTACTTC.

The chain recombines TRBV9 with TRBJ2-7; 13 bases align to TRBD2. The V gene's germline CDR1 is SGDLS and CDR2 YYNGEE. The CDR3 totals 20 residues. The J segment lost 2 bases and the V segment lost 0 bases, leaving 14 bases of the junction unmatched. CDR3 amino acids: CASSVVRLAGGLNKPYEQYF. The CDR3 DNA reads as TGTGCCAGCAGCGTAGTCCGACTAGCGGGGGGCCTAAACAAACCCTACGAGCAGTACTTC.

This clone showed up just a few times. The gene calls are TRBV27 and TRBJ2-7; D may be TRBD1 (6 bases). Germline CDR1 reads MNHEY; CDR2 reads SMNVEV (reference sequence). Trimming removed 7 bases from V and 2 bases from J, with 15 bases in between. CDR3 size: 14 residues. The CDR3: CASIDTGSPYEQYF. CDR3 in DNA: TGTGCCAGCATCGATACAGGGAGCCCCTACGAGCAGTACTTC.